This is a list of T cell receptor beta chains from one sample in a study of cytomegalovirus exposure and HLA in healthy donors. Repertoires were generated with immunoSEQ multiplex PCR, while TCRdb's copy carries only in-frame clones and drops some. The sample yields approximately 170,000 clones, about 64% seen once. Sequencing was done on a sample of PBMCs. Receptors were obtained from a man aged 50 to 60 in good health and CMV-seronegative. CDR3s include the opening cysteine and the closing phenylalanine or tryptophan. A D gene is named only where the DNA matches it firmly. Rows give clone size only sometimes, using once, few, many, or a class for an expanded clone.

d_gene: NA
abundance: NA
j_gene: TRBJ2-7
v_gene: TRBV27
CDR3aa: CASSLSGRVSYEQYF
CDR3nt: TGTGCCAGCAGTTTATCGGGGAGAGTCTCCTACGAGCAGTACTTC

d_gene: NA
abundance: NA
j_gene: TRBJ1-3
v_gene: TRBV15
CDR3aa: CATSNTRINTIYF
CDR3nt: TGTGCCACCAGCAATACCAGAATAAACACCATATATTTT

d_gene: NA
abundance: NA
j_gene: TRBJ2-7
v_gene: TRBV27
CDR3aa: CASSFRGGQEIYEQYF
CDR3nt: TGTGCCAGCAGTTTTCGCGGGGGACAGGAAATCTACGAGCAGTACTTC

d_gene: TRBD2
abundance: NA
j_gene: TRBJ2-1
v_gene: TRBV15
CDR3aa: CATSRDRLAGGRNEQFF
CDR3nt: TGTGCCACCAGCAGAGATAGACTAGCGGGGGGGAGGAATGAGCAGTTCTTC

d_gene: NA
abundance: NA
j_gene: TRBJ2-1
v_gene: TRBV27
CDR3aa: CASSPRVGEQFF
CDR3nt: TGTGCCAGCAGTCCGAGGGTGGGGGAGCAGTTCTTC

d_gene: NA
abundance: NA
j_gene: TRBJ2-7
v_gene: TRBV5-6
CDR3aa: CASSFDIVYEQYF
CDR3nt: TGTGCCAGCAGCTTCGACATAGTTTACGAGCAGTACTTC

d_gene: NA
abundance: NA
j_gene: TRBJ2-7
v_gene: TRBV2
CDR3aa: CASSEGPTQYF
CDR3nt: TGTGCCAGCAGTGAAGGACCGACTCAGTACTTC

d_gene: NA
abundance: NA
j_gene: TRBJ2-7
v_gene: TRBV2
CDR3aa: CASSEALSSYEQYF
CDR3nt: TGTGCCAGCAGTGAGGCCTTAAGCTCCTACGAGCAGTACTTC

d_gene: TRBD2
abundance: NA
j_gene: TRBJ2-1
v_gene: TRBV11-3
CDR3aa: CASSNQAGSVTNEQFF
CDR3nt: TGTGCCAGCAGCAACCAAGCGGGGTCCGTAACGAATGAGCAGTTCTTC

d_gene: TRBD1
abundance: NA
j_gene: TRBJ1-2
v_gene: TRBV5-1
CDR3aa: CASSPNTGVEYTF
CDR3nt: TGCGCCAGCAGCCCCAATACAGGGGTGGAGTACACCTTC

d_gene: NA
abundance: NA
j_gene: TRBJ1-6
v_gene: TRBV6-5
CDR3aa: CASSRQVINSPLHF
CDR3nt: TGTGCCAGCAGTCGACAGGTTATTAATTCACCCCTCCACTTT

d_gene: TRBD1
abundance: NA
j_gene: TRBJ2-2
v_gene: TRBV5-4
CDR3aa: CASSLAGGKGGELFF
CDR3nt: TGTGCCAGCAGCTTGGCAGGGGGCAAGGGCGGGGAGCTGTTTTTT

d_gene: NA
abundance: NA
j_gene: TRBJ2-7
v_gene: TRBV5-4
CDR3aa: CASSLTDSYEQYF
CDR3nt: TGTGCCAGCAGCCTGACAGACTCCTACGAGCAGTACTTC

d_gene: TRBD1
abundance: few
j_gene: TRBJ1-2
v_gene: TRBV19
CDR3aa: CASTGQGVYGYTF
CDR3nt: TGTGCCAGTACTGGACAGGGCGTCTATGGCTACACCTTC

d_gene: TRBD2
abundance: NA
j_gene: TRBJ2-2
v_gene: TRBV5-1
CDR3aa: CASSLDTSGYTGELFF
CDR3nt: TGCGCCAGCAGCTTAGATACTAGCGGTTACACCGGGGAGCTGTTTTTT

d_gene: TRBD1
abundance: NA
j_gene: TRBJ2-7
v_gene: TRBV19
CDR3aa: CASSIAGTGRYEQYF
CDR3nt: TGTGCCAGTAGTATAGCGGGGACAGGGCGCTACGAGCAGTACTTC

d_gene: NA
abundance: NA
j_gene: TRBJ2-6
v_gene: TRBV23-1
CDR3aa: CASSQFNPGHPSGANVLTF
CDR3nt: TGCGCCAGCAGTCAATTCAACCCCGGACACCCATCTGGGGCCAACGTCCTGACTTTC